This T cell receptor (beta chain) was found in a study of blood T cell repertoires in COVID-19. Study-level information: From T cells, B-cell-depleted T cells, or PBMCs came the material, which was cDNA or gDNA.

Authors' processing steps: Estimation of nucleated cell counts was performed using reference gene primer amplification. Sequenced by immunoSEQ multiplex PCR; TCRdb stores in-frame clones only, minus some. From that table come the V and J calls and clone size; the DNA was used to work out D and trimming. The data show 250,000 to 300,000 clones, 70% to 90% seen once. V shed 1 base and J 5 bases; nucleotides not matched to a gene: 6. This CDR3 has 16 amino acids. From germline, CDR1 is KGHDR and CDR2 SFDVKD. The source material was peripheral blood. This receptor was identified in a woman in her sixties with acute or convalescent COVID-19. The chain joins TRBV24-1 to TRBJ1-4; 7 nucleotides match TRBD1. CDR3 DNA: TGTGCCACCAGTGATTTCGGGGACAGTGGGAATGAAAAACTGTTTTTT. It translates to CATSDFGDSGNEKLFF.